Reported below is one TCR beta chain. Allocation to cohorts depended on clinical history reported by the participants. The data originate from a study of blood T cell repertoires in COVID-19. In the study overall: Sample material is recorded as cDNA or gDNA derived from T cells, B-cell-depleted T cells, or PBMCs.

Per the original data handling: Nucleated cell counts were estimated from reference gene primer amplification. The data were produced by immunoSEQ multiplex PCR, yet TCRdb's version contains in-frame clones alone and is incomplete. The DNA gave D and trimming, while V, J and clone size come from that table. The sample has approximately 440,000 clones, 90% seen once; the top ten hold about 0.6%. The receptor comes from a man younger than 35 who had recovered from COVID-19. Source material: PBMCs or T cells enriched from blood (not recorded which).

The CDR3 here is CASSSGGRNTIYF. The CDR3 DNA reads TGTGCCAGCAGTTCAGGGGGCCGAAACACCATATATTTT. The V and J genes are TRBV28 and TRBJ1-3; 8 bases align to TRBD1. The CDR3 is made up of 13 amino acids. The junction had 1 base not matched to a gene; V was cut back by 4 bases and J by 5 bases. Germline V gene data show CDR1 as MDHEN and CDR2 as SYDVKM.